The present T cell receptor (beta chain) was sequenced within a study of CD8 T cells in Susac syndrome. Germline lookup yields CDR1 SGDLS and CDR2 YYNGEE. The CDR3 totals 13 residues. V lost 3 bases and J 7 bases, leaving 12 bases between the germline ends. RNA was extracted with the RNeasy kit, and a quantity of about 0.45 to 1 ug was reverse transcribed using random hexamers. An immunoSEQ multiplex PCR generated amplified TCR beta CDR3 products spanning 54 Vbeta and 13 Jbeta. Using its own MiXCR run on the immunoSEQ multiplex PCR reads, TCRdb lists one record per CDR3 protein. The sample lists about 150,000 distinct CDR3 sequences, approximately 93% seen once, with over 0.08% in the top ten.

The clonotype comes from a human donor with multiple sclerosis. This chain links TRBV9 with TRBJ2-3; D may be TRBD1 (6 bases). Sequenced material: CD4+ T cells from PBMCs. The CDR3 nucleotides are TGTGCCAGCAGCGATGCACAGGGAAATACGCAGTATTTT. Residues: CASSDAQGNTQYF.